The 32 T cell receptor beta chains below come from one sample, sequenced in a study of CXCR3-negative and CXCR3-positive naive CD8 T cells. The authors made the TRB cDNA libraries by 5' RACE using UMI labels. TCRdb reworked the 5' RACE reads into one entry per CDR3 protein, no DNA. The table lists approximately 66,000 distinct CDR3 sequences, with about 1.5% in the top ten. The sample was naive CXCR3- CD8+ T cells from blood. The subset was: CD45RO-CCR7+CD27+CD95- naive CD8+ T cells lacking CXCR3 (TNR3-). These TCRs come from a human donor in good health. Some clones in this sample may be carry-over from other donors' samples.

The rearrangement joins TRBV12-3 or TRBV12-4 to TRBJ2-1; TCRdb gives TRBD2 as the D gene, but with no DNA this cannot be confirmed. The CDR3 contains 16 residues. The CDR3 loop reads CASSLALAGVNNEQFF.

The V and J genes are TRBV19 and TRBJ2-2; TCRdb selects TRBD2, and the lack of DNA leaves this call unchecked. The germline V gene has CDR1 LNHDA and CDR2 SQIVND (reference sequence). The CDR3 contains 13 residues. This CDR3 is CASQLGTTGELFF.

The chain is built from TRBV7-8 and TRBJ1-3; TCRdb calls TRBD1, which cannot be checked without DNA. The CDR3 extends over 17 amino acids. Germline CDR1 reads SGHVS; CDR2 reads FQNEAQ. The CDR3 loop reads CASSLDPGIRSGNTIYF.

The gene calls are TRBV20-1 and TRBJ1-5. There are 12 residues in the CDR3. Germline V gene lookup returns CDR1 DFQATT and CDR2 SNEGSKA (reference sequence). CDR3 amino acids: CSAKDSNQPQHF.

The chain has TRBV7-9 and TRBJ2-1; TCRdb outputs TRBD1, but without DNA this stays unchecked. There are 13 residues in the CDR3. Germline CDR1 is SEHNR and CDR2 is FQNEAQ (reference sequence). The CDR3 here is CASSLNRVNEQFF.

The chain has TRBV7-2 and TRBJ1-1. The CDR3 loop spans 13 amino acids. Germline-derived CDR1 and CDR2 are SGHTA and FQGNSA. The CDR3 sequence: CASSLDSLPEAFF.

The chain couples TRBV5-1 to TRBJ2-1; no DNA is available, so the TRBD1 call from TCRdb remains unchecked. Germline lookup yields CDR1 SGHRS and CDR2 YFSETQ. This CDR3 contains 12 residues. The CDR3 sequence is CASSLDGGGQFF.

V gene TRBV7-9 combines with J gene TRBJ1-2. The length of the CDR3 is 15 residues. Germline CDR1 reads SEHNR; CDR2 reads FQNEAQ (reference sequence). The CDR3 loop is CASSPTQGPNYGYTF.

The chain carries TRBV7-9 and TRBJ1-4. Germline V lookup: CDR1 SEHNR, CDR2 FQNEAQ (reference sequence). The CDR3 runs to 11 residues. The CDR3 protein is CASSRREKLFF.

The rearrangement uses TRBV21-1 and TRBJ2-4. TRBV21-1 is assigned pseudogene status. The CDR3 loop spans 14 amino acids. The CDR3 region is CASIGPCFKNIQYF.

The chain recombines TRBV11-2 with TRBJ2-7; without DNA, the TCRdb call of TRBD2 cannot be checked. The CDR3 length is 15 residues. The germline V gene encodes CDR1 SGHAT and CDR2 FQNNGV. CDR3 loop: CASSIGLAGDHEQYF.

The chain is built from TRBV20-1 and TRBJ2-7; TCRdb selects TRBD2, and the lack of DNA leaves this call unchecked. The CDR3 spans 15 residues. From germline, CDR1 is DFQATT and CDR2 SNEGSKA (reference sequence). CDR3 region: CSAPGTDGGIYEQYF.

The chain recombines TRBV4-2 with TRBJ2-1; as DNA is missing, the TRBD1 call by TCRdb cannot be tested. Germline CDR1 is LGHNA and CDR2 is YNFKEQ. This CDR3 has 16 residues. CDR3 in amino acids: CASSQVLDTTVGEQFF.

V gene TRBV15 combines with J gene TRBJ2-7; the TCRdb call, TRBD1, lacks DNA for checking. Germline lookup yields CDR1 LNHNV and CDR2 YYDKDF (reference sequence). The length of the CDR3 is 14 residues. CDR3 amino acids: CATSTGQGHYEQYF. The whole variable domain, filled in from reference TRBV15 and TRBJ2-7, reads DAMVIQNPRYQVTQFGKPVTLSCSQTLNHNVMYWYQQKSSQAPKLLFHYYDKDFNNEADTPDNFQSRRPNTSFCFLDIRSPGLGDTAMYLCATSTGQGHYEQYFGPGTRLTVT.

V gene TRBV3-1 combines with J gene TRBJ2-7; absent DNA, TCRdb's TRBD1 call cannot be checked. The CDR3 runs to 14 residues. Germline V lookup: CDR1 LGHDT, CDR2 YNNKEL (reference sequence). The CDR3 sequence is CASSVPGGGYEQYF.

The genes are TRBV20-1 and TRBJ2-3; no DNA is available, so the TRBD2 call from TCRdb remains unchecked. Germline V gene data show CDR1 as DFQATT and CDR2 as SNEGSKA (reference sequence). This CDR3 spans 15 amino acids. This CDR3 is CSARDPGLPRDTQYF.

The CDR3 region is CSVRAPTGGGNGELFF. The V call is TRBV29-1, the J call TRBJ2-2; TCRdb selects TRBD1, and the lack of DNA leaves this call unchecked. The CDR3 contains 16 residues. Per the germline V gene, CDR1 is SQVTM and CDR2 is ANQGSEA.

The chain combines TRBV5-1 with TRBJ2-5. The germline V gene encodes CDR1 SGHRS and CDR2 YFSETQ. This CDR3 has 17 residues. The CDR3 reads CASSLDSAGWGQETQYF.

The CDR3 loop is CAISEMGDWGNQPQHF. The rearrangement uses TRBV10-3 and TRBJ1-5; without DNA, the TCRdb call of TRBD1 cannot be checked. Per germline, CDR1 ENHRY and CDR2 SYGVKD. CDR3 length: 16 residues.

This chain connects TRBV2 to TRBJ2-1; no DNA is available, so the TRBD2 call from TCRdb remains unchecked. Looked up from germline, CDR1 is SNHLY and CDR2 is FYNNEI. This CDR3 contains 14 residues. The CDR3 loop is CASSWGRGYNEQFF.

The chain combines TRBV12-3 or TRBV12-4 with TRBJ2-1; the TRBD2 assignment by TCRdb is unverifiable without DNA. The CDR3 extends over 17 amino acids. The CDR3 sequence: CASSSGLAGTSYNEQFF.

The V gene is TRBV6-2 or TRBV6-3, the J gene TRBJ2-3. Germline V gene data show CDR1 as MNHEY and CDR2 as SVGEGT. CDR3 length: 13 residues. The CDR3 reads CASTRGYTDTQYF.

This chain uses TRBV11-2 with TRBJ2-5. Germline V gene lookup returns CDR1 SGHAT and CDR2 FQNNGV. This CDR3 is 14 amino acids long. The CDR3 reads CASSSTGGAETQYF.

The rearrangement links TRBV29-1 to TRBJ2-7. CDR1 SQVTM and CDR2 ANQGSEA come from the germline V gene. This CDR3 has 13 amino acids. This CDR3 is CSVGFENTYEQYF.

J is TRBJ2-1 and V is TRBV30; TCRdb outputs TRBD2, but without DNA this stays unchecked. The CDR3 loop spans 17 amino acids. Germline assignment: CDR1 GTSNPN and CDR2 SVGIG (reference sequence). The CDR3 protein is CALQTPETPDPYNEQFF.

The CDR3 here is CSVDSMNTEAFF. The chain couples TRBV29-1 to TRBJ1-1. CDR1 is SQVTM and CDR2 is ANQGSEA in the germline V gene. The CDR3 is made up of 12 amino acids. Full variable domain (rest looked up from reference TRBV29-1 and TRBJ1-1): SAVISQKPSRDICQRGTSLTIQCQVDSQVTMMFWYRQQPGQSLTLIATANQGSEATYESGFVIDKFPISRPNLTFSTLTVSNMSPEDSSIYLCSVDSMNTEAFFGQGTRLTVV.

The chain couples TRBV5-1 to TRBJ2-5; there is no DNA to check the TCRdb D call of TRBD1. CDR3 length: 15 residues. From germline, CDR1 is SGHRS and CDR2 YFSETQ. The CDR3 loop is CASRPGFQYQETQYF.

The V gene is TRBV10-1, the J gene TRBJ2-2; TCRdb lists TRBD1, though no DNA is available to test this call. The CDR3 runs 13 residues. Germline CDR1 is WNHNN and CDR2 is SYGVQD (reference sequence). This CDR3 is CVISPGVSGELFF.

V usage is TRBV25-1 and J usage is TRBJ2-3; TCRdb lists TRBD2, though no DNA is available to test this call. The CDR3 contains 15 residues. CDR1 MGHDK and CDR2 SYGVNS come from the germline V gene. The CDR3 protein is CASSNRDSNTDTQYF. Variable domain in full (rest from reference TRBV25-1 and TRBJ2-3): EADIYQTPRYLVIGTGKKITLECSQTMGHDKMYWYQQDPGMELHLIHYSYGVNSTEKGDLSSESTVSRIRTEHFPLTLESARPSHTSQYLCASSNRDSNTDTQYFGPGTRLTVL.

The chain has TRBV4-2 and TRBJ2-2; TCRdb designates TRBD1, a call that cannot be tested without DNA. Germline values: CDR1 LGHNA, CDR2 YNFKEQ. CDR3 length: 14 amino acids. The CDR3 loop reads CASSQGLSAGELFF.

The V gene is TRBV29-1, the J gene TRBJ1-1. The V gene's germline CDR1 is SQVTM and CDR2 ANQGSEA. This CDR3 region has 13 residues. The CDR3 loop reads CSVVRREGTEAFF.

This chain links TRBV14 with TRBJ1-1. CDR3 size: 12 residues. CDR1 and CDR2 (germline): SGHDN, FVKESK. The CDR3 loop is CASSHEGREAFF.